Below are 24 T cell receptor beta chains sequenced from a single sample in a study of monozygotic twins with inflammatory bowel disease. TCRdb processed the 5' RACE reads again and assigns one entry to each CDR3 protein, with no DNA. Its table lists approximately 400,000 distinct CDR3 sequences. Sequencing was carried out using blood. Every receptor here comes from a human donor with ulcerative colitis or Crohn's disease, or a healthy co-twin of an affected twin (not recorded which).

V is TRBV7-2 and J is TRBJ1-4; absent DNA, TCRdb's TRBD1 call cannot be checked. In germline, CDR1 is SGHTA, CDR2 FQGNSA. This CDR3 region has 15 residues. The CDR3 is CASSLDGGISEKLFF.

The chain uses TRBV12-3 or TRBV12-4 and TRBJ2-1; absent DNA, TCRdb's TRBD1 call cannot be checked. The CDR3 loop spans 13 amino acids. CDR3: CASSLPPAGKQFF.

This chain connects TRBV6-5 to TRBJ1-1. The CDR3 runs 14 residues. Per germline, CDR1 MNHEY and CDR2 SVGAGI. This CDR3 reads CASSYSQWNTEAFF.

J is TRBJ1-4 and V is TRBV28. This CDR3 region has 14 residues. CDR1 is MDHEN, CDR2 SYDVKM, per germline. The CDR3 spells CASLRSGRNGKLFF.

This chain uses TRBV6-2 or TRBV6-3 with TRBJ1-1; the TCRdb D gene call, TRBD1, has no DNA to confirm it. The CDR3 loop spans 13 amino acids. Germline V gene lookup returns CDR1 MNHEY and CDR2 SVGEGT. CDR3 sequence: CASSYEGVTEAFF.

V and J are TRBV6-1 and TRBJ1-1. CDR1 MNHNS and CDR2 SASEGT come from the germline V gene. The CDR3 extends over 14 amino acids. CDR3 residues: CASSQGPAVTEAFF.

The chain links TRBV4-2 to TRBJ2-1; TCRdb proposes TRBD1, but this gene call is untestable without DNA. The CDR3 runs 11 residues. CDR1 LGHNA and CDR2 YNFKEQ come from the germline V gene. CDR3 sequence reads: CASSQDPFLFF.

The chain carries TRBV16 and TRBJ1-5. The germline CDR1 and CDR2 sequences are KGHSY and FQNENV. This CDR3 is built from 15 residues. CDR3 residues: CASSRDSPSGQPQHF. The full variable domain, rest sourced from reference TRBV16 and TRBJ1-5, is GEEVAQTPKHLVRGEGQKAKLYCAPIKGHSYVFWYQQVLKNEFKFLISFQNENVFDETGMPKERFSAKCLPNSPCSLEIQATKLEDSAVYFCASSRDSPSGQPQHFGDGTRLSIL.

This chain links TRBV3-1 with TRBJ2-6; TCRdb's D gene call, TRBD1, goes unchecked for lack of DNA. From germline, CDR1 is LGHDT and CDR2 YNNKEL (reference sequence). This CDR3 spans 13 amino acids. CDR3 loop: CASSQGEVNVLTF.

CDR3 region: CASSQVSHRGLVSTQYF. The chain uses TRBV3-1 and TRBJ2-3; the D gene TCRdb calls, TRBD1, cannot be checked with no DNA. Germline CDR1 is LGHDT and CDR2 is YNNKEL (reference sequence). This CDR3 spans 17 amino acids.

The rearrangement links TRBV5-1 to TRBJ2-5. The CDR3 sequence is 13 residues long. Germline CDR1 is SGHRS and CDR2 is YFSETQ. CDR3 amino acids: CASSLGSGETQYF.

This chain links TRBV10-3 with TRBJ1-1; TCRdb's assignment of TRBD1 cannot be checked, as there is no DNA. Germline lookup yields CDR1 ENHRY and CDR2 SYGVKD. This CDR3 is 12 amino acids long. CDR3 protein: CAISEGGAEAFF.

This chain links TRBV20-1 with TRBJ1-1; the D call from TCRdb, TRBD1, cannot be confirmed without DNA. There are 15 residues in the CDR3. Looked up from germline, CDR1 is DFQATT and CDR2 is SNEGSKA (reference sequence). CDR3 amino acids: CSARDRGGRGTEAVF.

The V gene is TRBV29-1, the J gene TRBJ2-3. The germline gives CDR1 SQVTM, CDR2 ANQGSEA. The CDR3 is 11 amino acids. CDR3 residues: CSVEVTDTQYF.

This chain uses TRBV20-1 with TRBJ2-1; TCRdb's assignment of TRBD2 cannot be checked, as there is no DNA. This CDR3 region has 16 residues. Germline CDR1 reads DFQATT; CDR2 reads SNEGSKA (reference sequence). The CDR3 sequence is CSATGTSWTAYNEQFF.

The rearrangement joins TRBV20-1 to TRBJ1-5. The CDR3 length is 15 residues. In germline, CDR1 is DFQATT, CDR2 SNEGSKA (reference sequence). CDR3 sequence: CSAPRRGIYNQPQHF.

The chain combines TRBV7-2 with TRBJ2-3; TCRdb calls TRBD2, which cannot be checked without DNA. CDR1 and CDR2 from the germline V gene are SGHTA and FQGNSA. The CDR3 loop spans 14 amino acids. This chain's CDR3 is CASSLTGPADTQYF. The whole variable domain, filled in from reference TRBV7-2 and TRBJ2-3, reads GAGVSQSPSNKVTEKGKDVELRCDPISGHTALYWYRQSLGQGLEFLIYFQGNSAPDKSGLPSDRFSAERTGGSVSTLTIQRTQQEDSAVYLCASSLTGPADTQYFGPGTRLTVL.

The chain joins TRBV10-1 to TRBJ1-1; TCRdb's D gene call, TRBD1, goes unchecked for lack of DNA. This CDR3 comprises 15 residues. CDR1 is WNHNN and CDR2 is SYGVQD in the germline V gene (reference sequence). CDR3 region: CASSEFPGMNTEAFF.

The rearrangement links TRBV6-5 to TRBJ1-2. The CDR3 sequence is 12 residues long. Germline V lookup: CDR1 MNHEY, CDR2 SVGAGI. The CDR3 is CASRRGEWGYTF.

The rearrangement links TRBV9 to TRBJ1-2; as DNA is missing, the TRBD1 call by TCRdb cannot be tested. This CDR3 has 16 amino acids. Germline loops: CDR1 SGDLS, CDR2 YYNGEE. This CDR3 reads CASSATQTGFDYGYTF. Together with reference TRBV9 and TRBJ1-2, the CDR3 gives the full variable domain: DSGVTQTPKHLITATGQRVTLRCSPRSGDLSVYWYQQSLDQGLQFLIQYYNGEERAKGNILERFSAQQFPDLHSELNLSSLELGDSALYFCASSATQTGFDYGYTFGSGTRLTVV.

The CDR3: CASSSMSDTEAFF. The chain recombines TRBV7-2 with TRBJ1-1. The CDR3 sequence is 13 residues long. The germline V gene encodes CDR1 SGHTA and CDR2 FQGNSA.

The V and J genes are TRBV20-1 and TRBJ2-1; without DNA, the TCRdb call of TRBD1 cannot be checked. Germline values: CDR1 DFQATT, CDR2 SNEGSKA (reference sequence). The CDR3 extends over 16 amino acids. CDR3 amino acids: CSASGARGRQYNEQFF.

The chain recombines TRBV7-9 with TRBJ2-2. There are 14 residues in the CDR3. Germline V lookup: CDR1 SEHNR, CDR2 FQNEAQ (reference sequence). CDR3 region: CASSLALRTGELFF.

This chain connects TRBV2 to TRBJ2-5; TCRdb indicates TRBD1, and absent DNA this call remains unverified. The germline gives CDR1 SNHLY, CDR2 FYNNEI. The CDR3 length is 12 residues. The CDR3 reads CATGELGETQYF.